The rows below give T cell receptor beta chains drawn from one sample of a study of cytomegalovirus exposure and HLA in healthy donors. Some clones are missing from TCRdb's copy, which holds only in-frame ones; the method was immunoSEQ multiplex PCR. This repertoire shows around 150,000 clones, roughly 80% found once; its top ten account for about 3.8%. Sequencing used PBMCs. The receptors were sampled from a man aged 30 to 39 in good health and CMV-seropositive. CDR3s include the opening cysteine and the closing phenylalanine or tryptophan. Fields, in order: D gene, clone size, V gene, J gene, CDR3 DNA, CDR3 protein. D genes are given only for firm matches. Size values are once, few and many counts, or a class for expanded clones, and some rows have none.

D: .; size: once; V: TRBV11-2; J: TRBJ2-7; DNA: TGTGCCAGCAGCTTAGTTGTGCGGGGTACCTACGAGCAGTACTTC; CDR3: CASSLVVRGTYEQYF
D: .; size: .; V: TRBV28; J: TRBJ1-2; DNA: TGTGCCAGCAGTTTAGGTATAGCTAACTATGGCTACACCTTC; CDR3: CASSLGIANYGYTF
D: TRBD2; size: .; V: TRBV4-1; J: TRBJ2-3; DNA: TGCGCCAGCAGCCCCCCGACGAGCGGGGTTAGCACAGATACGCAGTATTTT; CDR3: CASSPPTSGVSTDTQYF
D: .; size: .; V: TRBV7-3; J: TRBJ2-2; DNA: TGTGCCAGCAGCTTAAGCCCAGGAGGGTCGGACGGGGAGCTGTTTTTT; CDR3: CASSLSPGGSDGELFF
D: .; size: .; V: TRBV2; J: TRBJ2-7; DNA: TGTGCCAGCAGAGCTAGGAATGGACACTCCTACGAGCAGTACTTC; CDR3: CASRARNGHSYEQYF
D: TRBD1; size: .; V: TRBV27; J: TRBJ2-7; DNA: TGTGCCAGCAGCCCCGGGACAGGGGTGGGCGAGCAGTACTTC; CDR3: CASSPGTGVGEQYF
D: .; size: few; V: TRBV2; J: TRBJ1-6; DNA: TGTGCCAGCACCAAAGGACGGGAAAAGGCTTCACCCCTCCACTTT; CDR3: CASTKGREKASPLHF
D: .; size: .; V: TRBV27; J: TRBJ2-5; DNA: TGTGCCAGCAGTTTTGGAGTAGGTCAAGAGACCCAGTACTTC; CDR3: CASSFGVGQETQYF
D: TRBD2; size: .; V: TRBV11-3; J: TRBJ2-5; DNA: TGTGCCAGCAGCTGGAGGTACCCCGCGGGGGAAGTCGAGACCCAGTACTTC; CDR3: CASSWRYPAGEVETQYF
D: TRBD1; size: .; V: TRBV30; J: TRBJ1-2; DNA: TGTGCCTGGGGCAACCCAGGGGGGCTTAACTATGGCTACACCTTC; CDR3: CAWGNPGGLNYGYTF
D: .; size: .; V: TRBV6-5; J: TRBJ2-7; DNA: TGTGCCAGCACTCCCGACATCACCGCCTCCTACGAGCAGTACTTC; CDR3: CASTPDITASYEQYF
D: .; size: few; V: TRBV4-1; J: TRBJ1-1; DNA: TGCGCCAGCAGCCAAGGGGGACTTTCTGAAGCTTTCTTT; CDR3: CASSQGGLSEAFF
D: .; size: few; V: TRBV6-1; J: TRBJ2-7; DNA: TGTGCCAGCAGTGAGGGGGCGTACGAGCAGTACTTC; CDR3: CASSEGAYEQYF
D: .; size: .; V: TRBV6-4; J: TRBJ2-3; DNA: TGTGCCAGCTCCGAGGGGGACACAGATACGCAGTATTTT; CDR3: CASSEGDTDTQYF
D: TRBD1; size: .; V: TRBV28; J: TRBJ1-2; DNA: TGTGCCAGCAGTCCCGAAACCGGGACAGGGGGCACAGTCCGCGGCTACACCTTC; CDR3: CASSPETGTGGTVRGYTF
D: .; size: .; V: TRBV7-9; J: TRBJ2-3; DNA: TGTGCCAGCGCCCGTGATGGGCAGGGCCTGGTTGGGTTT; CDR3: CASARDGQGLVGF
D: .; size: .; V: TRBV7-9; J: TRBJ2-3; DNA: TGTGCCAGCAGCCTTGCTATTGGGAGGAGAGTCACAGATACGCAGTATTTT; CDR3: CASSLAIGRRVTDTQYF
D: TRBD1; size: .; V: TRBV28; J: TRBJ2-7; DNA: TGTGCCAGCAGTTCATCCCACAGGGGTGGGTACTTC; CDR3: CASSSSHRGGYF
D: TRBD1; size: .; V: TRBV27; J: TRBJ2-2; DNA: TGTGCCAGCAGTTTCAGGGGGCGCTTCGGGGAGCTGTTTTTT; CDR3: CASSFRGRFGELFF
D: TRBD2; size: .; V: TRBV14; J: TRBJ2-7; DNA: TGTGCCAGCACCCCGGGGAGGGAGAGCTACGAGCAGTACTTC; CDR3: CASTPGRESYEQYF
D: .; size: .; V: TRBV6-1; J: TRBJ2-7; DNA: TGTGCCAGCAGTAGAGGGACAGGCGGGGGTCTCGAGCAGTACTTC; CDR3: CASSRGTGGGLEQYF
D: .; size: .; V: TRBV7-5; J: TRBJ2-7; DNA: TGTGCCAGAAGCTTCAACTCGCTCTGTACCGAGCAGTACTTC; CDR3: CARSFNSLCTEQYF
D: .; size: .; V: TRBV19; J: TRBJ1-5; DNA: TGTGCCAGTAGCCAGTATAGCAATCAGCCCCAGCATTTT; CDR3: CASSQYSNQPQHF
D: TRBD2; size: .; V: TRBV4-3; J: TRBJ2-1; DNA: TGCGCCAGCAGCACTAGCGGGGGGGTAAACAATGAGCAGTTCTTC; CDR3: CASSTSGGVNNEQFF
D: TRBD1; size: .; V: TRBV29-1; J: TRBJ1-3; DNA: TGCAGCGTTGCCGGGACAGGTGGTCTCGGAAACACCATATATTTT; CDR3: CSVAGTGGLGNTIYF
D: .; size: few; V: TRBV6-1; J: TRBJ1-5; DNA: TGTGCCAGCAGTTCCTTCAGGGTGGGCAATCAGCCCCAGCATTTT; CDR3: CASSSFRVGNQPQHF
D: TRBD2; size: few; V: TRBV6-5; J: TRBJ2-7; DNA: TGTGCCAGCAGTTACTCTACTAGCGGGGTTACCTACGAGCAGTACTTC; CDR3: CASSYSTSGVTYEQYF
D: .; size: few; V: TRBV7-9; J: TRBJ2-1; DNA: TGTGCCAGCAGCCTGCCCGGACAGAACAATGAGCAGTTCTTC; CDR3: CASSLPGQNNEQFF
D: TRBD1; size: .; V: TRBV4-1; J: TRBJ2-7; DNA: TGCGCCAGCAGCGCTGCCGGGACAGGGACCGAGCAGTACTTC; CDR3: CASSAAGTGTEQYF
D: TRBD1; size: .; V: TRBV6-1; J: TRBJ1-4; DNA: TGTGCCAGCAGTGAAAGGACAGGGGCTAATGAAAAACTGTTTTTT; CDR3: CASSERTGANEKLFF
D: TRBD2; size: .; V: TRBV9; J: TRBJ2-7; DNA: TGTGCCAGCAGCGTAGGACTAGCTGGACCCGAGCAGTACTTC; CDR3: CASSVGLAGPEQYF
D: TRBD1; size: .; V: TRBV5-6; J: TRBJ2-5; DNA: TGTGCCAGCAGTCTAGGACAGGGGTACCAAGAGACCCAGTACTTC; CDR3: CASSLGQGYQETQYF
D: .; size: .; V: TRBV30; J: TRBJ1-4; DNA: TGTGCCTGGACAGGGGCCTCTAATGAAAAACTGTTTTTT; CDR3: CAWTGASNEKLFF
D: .; size: .; V: TRBV13; J: TRBJ2-5; DNA: TGTGCCAGCAGCTTAGGGGTAGCCTCGGGAGAGACCCAGTACTTC; CDR3: CASSLGVASGETQYF